The rows below give T cell receptor beta chains drawn from one sample of a study of cytomegalovirus exposure and HLA in healthy donors. The table came from immunoSEQ multiplex PCR; TCRdb's copy has only in-frame clones and leaves some out. This sample carries 130,000 to 150,000 clones, around 77% of them seen once, and the ten largest clones take 2% to 2.5%. Input material: PBMCs. Receptors were obtained from a man aged 25 to 45 in good health and CMV-seronegative. Both conserved end residues are part of each CDR3. Fields, in order: D gene, J gene, V gene, CDR3 protein. A D gene is named only where the DNA matches it firmly.

D gene: TRBD1
J gene: TRBJ2-1
V gene: TRBV15
CDR3 protein: CATSRVTGKHNEQFF

D gene: .
J gene: TRBJ2-2
V gene: TRBV5-4
CDR3 protein: CASSRAGWSGVGTGELFF

D gene: TRBD1
J gene: TRBJ1-1
V gene: TRBV6-5
CDR3 protein: CASSFSGTGGTEAFF

D gene: .
J gene: TRBJ2-3
V gene: TRBV30
CDR3 protein: CAWSVSTDTQYF

D gene: .
J gene: TRBJ1-2
V gene: TRBV6-5
CDR3 protein: CASSTGGVYGYTF

D gene: .
J gene: TRBJ1-2
V gene: TRBV6-5
CDR3 protein: CASSYLAGRDGYTF

D gene: .
J gene: TRBJ2-7
V gene: TRBV20-1
CDR3 protein: CSARRPPEQYF

D gene: TRBD2
J gene: TRBJ2-7
V gene: TRBV10-2
CDR3 protein: CASSQRTSGKNEQYF

D gene: TRBD2
J gene: TRBJ2-3
V gene: TRBV9
CDR3 protein: CASSAAGRDTQYF

D gene: .
J gene: TRBJ2-1
V gene: TRBV5-3
CDR3 protein: CARSLEVWAGRYNEQFF

D gene: .
J gene: TRBJ1-5
V gene: TRBV18
CDR3 protein: CASSPQDSINQPQHF

D gene: .
J gene: TRBJ2-2
V gene: TRBV2
CDR3 protein: CASSGLGGTGELFF

D gene: .
J gene: TRBJ2-7
V gene: TRBV7-8
CDR3 protein: CASSLLRDEQYF

D gene: .
J gene: TRBJ1-1
V gene: TRBV6-1
CDR3 protein: CASSDQAGWNTEAFF

D gene: TRBD2
J gene: TRBJ2-1
V gene: TRBV6-4
CDR3 protein: CASSDSAAGVNEQFF

D gene: .
J gene: TRBJ1-4
V gene: TRBV6-5
CDR3 protein: CASSPDAGDEKLFF

D gene: .
J gene: TRBJ1-1
V gene: TRBV7-2
CDR3 protein: CASSSTTGTMNTEAFF

D gene: .
J gene: TRBJ2-1
V gene: TRBV2
CDR3 protein: CASSANDLANSYNEQFF

D gene: .
J gene: TRBJ1-4
V gene: TRBV29-1
CDR3 protein: CSVATNLEGEKLFF

D gene: TRBD2
J gene: TRBJ2-7
V gene: TRBV7-2
CDR3 protein: CASSLQLAGTYEQYF

D gene: .
J gene: TRBJ1-6
V gene: TRBV4-1
CDR3 protein: CASSQATPITYNSPLHF

D gene: TRBD2
J gene: TRBJ2-3
V gene: TRBV19
CDR3 protein: CASSIGSGGTDTQYF

D gene: TRBD2
J gene: TRBJ2-1
V gene: TRBV28
CDR3 protein: CASSLGTSMQFF

D gene: TRBD1
J gene: TRBJ1-3
V gene: TRBV27
CDR3 protein: CASSLLGQENSGNTIYF

D gene: .
J gene: TRBJ1-1
V gene: TRBV5-1
CDR3 protein: CASSLRGVDVNTEAFF

D gene: .
J gene: TRBJ2-1
V gene: TRBV27
CDR3 protein: CASSPYSYNEQFF

D gene: TRBD2
J gene: TRBJ2-5
V gene: TRBV9
CDR3 protein: CASSPQGLAGKETQYF

D gene: TRBD1
J gene: TRBJ1-1
V gene: TRBV13
CDR3 protein: CASSSITGVGTEAFF

D gene: TRBD1
J gene: TRBJ2-2
V gene: TRBV25-1
CDR3 protein: CASSTSDRPPTGELFF

D gene: .
J gene: TRBJ1-1
V gene: TRBV28
CDR3 protein: CASSFSGQFGKNTEAFF

D gene: .
J gene: TRBJ2-5
V gene: TRBV5-6
CDR3 protein: CASSPHQTQYF

D gene: TRBD1
J gene: TRBJ1-5
V gene: TRBV6-6
CDR3 protein: CASSPTGGSPNQPQHF

D gene: .
J gene: TRBJ2-5
V gene: TRBV6-5
CDR3 protein: CASSPPRGWRETQYF

D gene: TRBD1
J gene: TRBJ2-5
V gene: TRBV5-1
CDR3 protein: CASSPGTGVGETQYF

D gene: .
J gene: TRBJ1-6
V gene: TRBV27
CDR3 protein: CASSGQALYNSPLHF

D gene: .
J gene: TRBJ2-7
V gene: TRBV2
CDR3 protein: CASSEWRQAITYEQYF

D gene: TRBD1
J gene: TRBJ1-2
V gene: TRBV4-1
CDR3 protein: CASSHGRTRQGDGYPF

D gene: .
J gene: TRBJ1-6
V gene: TRBV28
CDR3 protein: CASSPGGDGNSPLHF

D gene: .
J gene: TRBJ1-1
V gene: TRBV9
CDR3 protein: CASSVDGRAVAFF

D gene: .
J gene: TRBJ1-2
V gene: TRBV4-1
CDR3 protein: CASSQGSSLPHYGYTF

D gene: .
J gene: TRBJ1-5
V gene: TRBV15
CDR3 protein: CATSRDAGRQPQHF